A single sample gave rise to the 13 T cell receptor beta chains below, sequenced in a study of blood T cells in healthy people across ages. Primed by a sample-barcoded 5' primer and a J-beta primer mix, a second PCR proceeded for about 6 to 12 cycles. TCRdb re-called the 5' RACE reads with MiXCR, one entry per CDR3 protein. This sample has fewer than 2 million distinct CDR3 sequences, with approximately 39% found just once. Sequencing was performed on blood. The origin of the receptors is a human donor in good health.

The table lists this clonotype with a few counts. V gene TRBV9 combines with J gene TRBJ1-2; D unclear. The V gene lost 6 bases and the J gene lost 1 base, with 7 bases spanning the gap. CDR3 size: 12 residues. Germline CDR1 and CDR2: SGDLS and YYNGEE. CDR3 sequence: CASTPRNYGYTF. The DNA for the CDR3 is TGTGCCAGCACCCCCCGTAACTATGGCTACACCTTC.

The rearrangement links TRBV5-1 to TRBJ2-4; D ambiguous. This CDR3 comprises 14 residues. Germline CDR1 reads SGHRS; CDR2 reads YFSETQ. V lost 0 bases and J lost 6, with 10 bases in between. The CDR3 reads CASSLGTAPNIQYF. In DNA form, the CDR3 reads TGCGCCAGCAGCTTGGGGACCGCTCCAAACATTCAGTACTTC. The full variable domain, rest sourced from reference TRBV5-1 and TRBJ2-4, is KAGVTQTPRYLIKTRGQQVTLSCSPISGHRSVSWYQQTPGQGLQFLFEYFSETQRNKGNFPGRFSGRQFSNSRSEMNVSTLELGDSALYLCASSLGTAPNIQYFGAGTRLSVL.

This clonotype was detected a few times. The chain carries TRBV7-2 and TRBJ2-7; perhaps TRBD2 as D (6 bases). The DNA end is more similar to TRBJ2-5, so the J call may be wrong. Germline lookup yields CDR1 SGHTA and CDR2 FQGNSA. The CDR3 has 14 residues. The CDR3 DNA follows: TGTGCCAGCAGCTTGACTGGAGGGCCGGAGACCCAGTACTTC. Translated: CASSLTGGPETQYF.

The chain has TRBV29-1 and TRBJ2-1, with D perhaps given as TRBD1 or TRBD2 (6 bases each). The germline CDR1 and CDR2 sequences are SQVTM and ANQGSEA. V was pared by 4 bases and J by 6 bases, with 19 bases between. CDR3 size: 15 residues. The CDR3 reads CSVASTGRRSNEQFF. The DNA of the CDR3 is TGCAGCGTTGCCTCCACAGGGAGGCGGAGCAATGAGCAGTTCTTC.

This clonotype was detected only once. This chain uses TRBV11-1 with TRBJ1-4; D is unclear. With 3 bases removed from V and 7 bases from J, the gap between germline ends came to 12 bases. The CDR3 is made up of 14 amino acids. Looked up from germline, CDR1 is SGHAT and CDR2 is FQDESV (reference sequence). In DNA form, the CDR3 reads TGTGCCAGCAGCTTCCTTCGGAAGAGTGAAAAACTGTTTTTT. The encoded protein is CASSFLRKSEKLFF.

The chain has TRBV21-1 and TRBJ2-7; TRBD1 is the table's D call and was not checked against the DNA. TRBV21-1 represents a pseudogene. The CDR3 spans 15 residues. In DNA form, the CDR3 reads TGTGCCAGCAGCAAAGGGAGGGCAGGGGGATACGAGCAGTACTTC. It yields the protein CASSKGRAGGYEQYF.

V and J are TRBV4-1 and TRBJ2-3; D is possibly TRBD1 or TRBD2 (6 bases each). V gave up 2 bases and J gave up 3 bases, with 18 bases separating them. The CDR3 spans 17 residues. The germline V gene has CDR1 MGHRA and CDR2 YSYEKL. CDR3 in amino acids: CASSQRGVRDSTDTQYF. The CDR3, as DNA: TGCGCCAGCAGCCAAAGGGGGGTTAGGGACTCAACAGATACGCAGTATTTT.

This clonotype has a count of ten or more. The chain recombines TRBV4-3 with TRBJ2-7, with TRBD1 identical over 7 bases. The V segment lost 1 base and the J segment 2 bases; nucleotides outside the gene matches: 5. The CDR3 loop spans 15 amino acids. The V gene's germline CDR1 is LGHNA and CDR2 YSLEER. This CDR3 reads CASSQGHRGAYEQYF. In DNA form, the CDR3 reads TGCGCCAGCAGCCAAGGGCACAGGGGAGCCTACGAGCAGTACTTC.

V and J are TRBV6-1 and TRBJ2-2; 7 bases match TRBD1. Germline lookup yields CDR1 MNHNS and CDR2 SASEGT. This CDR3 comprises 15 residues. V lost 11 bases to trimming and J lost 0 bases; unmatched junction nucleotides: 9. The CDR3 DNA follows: TGTGCCGGTACCCGGGACAGACCGAACACCGGGGAGCTGTTTTTT. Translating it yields CAGTRDRPNTGELFF.

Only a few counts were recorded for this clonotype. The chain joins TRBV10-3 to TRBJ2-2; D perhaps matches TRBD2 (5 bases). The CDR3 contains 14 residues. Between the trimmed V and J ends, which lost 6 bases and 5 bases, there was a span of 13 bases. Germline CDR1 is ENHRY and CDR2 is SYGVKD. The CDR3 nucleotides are TGTGCCATCAGGTGGAGAGCGGCTACCGGGGAGCTGTTTTTT. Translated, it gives CAIRWRAATGELFF.

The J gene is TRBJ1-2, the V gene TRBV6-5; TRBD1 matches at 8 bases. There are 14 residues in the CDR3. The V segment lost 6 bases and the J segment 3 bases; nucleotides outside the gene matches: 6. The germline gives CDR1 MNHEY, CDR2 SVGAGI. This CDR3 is CASRPGQGYYGYTF. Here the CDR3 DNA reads TGTGCCAGCAGGCCCGGACAGGGCTACTATGGCTACACCTTC.

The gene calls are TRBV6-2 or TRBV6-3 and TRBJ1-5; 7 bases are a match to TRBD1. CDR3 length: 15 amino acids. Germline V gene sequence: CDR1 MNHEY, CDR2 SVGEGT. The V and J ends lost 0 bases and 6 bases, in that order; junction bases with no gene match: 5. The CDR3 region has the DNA TGTGCCAGCAGTTACTCGATACAGGGGATTCAGCCCCAGCATTTT. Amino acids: CASSYSIQGIQPQHF.

CDR3 loop: CSATLGAVSQETQYF. The CDR3 region has the DNA TGCAGTGCTACGCTGGGGGCCGTTTCCCAAGAGACCCAGTACTTC. J is TRBJ2-5 and V is TRBV20-1; D is perhaps TRBD1 (6 bases). CDR3 size: 15 residues. CDR1 is DFQATT and CDR2 is SNEGSKA in the germline V gene (reference sequence). V lost 4 bases and J lost 1, with 16 bases in between.